These 29 T cell receptor beta chains share one sample of origin, sequenced in a study of human T cells and chemical hapten exposure. Time point reported: pre-sensitization, week 0. The treatment was: therapeutic diphenylcyclopropenone sensitization with weekly scalp DPC. TCRdb analysed the RACE reads with MiXCR anew, one entry per CDR3 protein. The table records approximately 260,000 distinct CDR3 sequences, about 8.1% of them present only once. The sequencing used whole blood, collected in connection with sensitization to the hapten diphenylcyclopropenone (DPC). The receptors were sampled from a woman in her thirties or forties with alopecia areata. Some clones in this sample may be carry-over from other donors' samples.

The chain combines TRBV4-3 with TRBJ1-2; D is uncertain. The V gene's germline CDR1 is LGHNA and CDR2 YSLEER. CDR3 length: 15 residues. The germline V and J ends were trimmed by 0 bases and 1 base, with 9 bases remaining between them. CDR3: CASSQDLAVNYGYTF. The CDR3 DNA reads as TGCGCCAGCAGCCAAGATCTGGCGGTTAACTATGGCTACACCTTC.

This chain joins TRBV27 and TRBJ2-6; no firm D call. CDR3 length: 16 amino acids. Per the germline V gene, CDR1 is MNHEY and CDR2 is SMNVEV (reference sequence). The V gene lost 6 bases and the J gene lost 4 bases, with 16 bases spanning the gap. CDR3 sequence reads: CASSPARVAGANVLTF. As DNA, the CDR3 is TGTGCCAGCAGCCCGGCTAGGGTGGCGGGGGCCAACGTCCTGACTTTC.

For this clonotype: Relative to the germline gene, one junction end is altered; a read error may explain this. V usage is TRBV7-9 and J usage is TRBJ2-7; TRBD2 agrees at 9 bases. The V gene's germline CDR1 is SEHNR and CDR2 FQNEAQ (reference sequence). This CDR3 is built from 17 residues. As DNA, the CDR3 is TGTGCCAGCATAGGTTCTAGCGGGAAGCCTCCCTTCTACGAGCGGTACTTC. Protein product: CASIGSSGKPPFYERYF. Based on the CDR3 plus reference TRBV7-9 and TRBJ2-7, the full variable domain is DTGVSQNPRHKITKRGQNVTFRCDPISEHNRLYWYRQTLGQGPEFLTYFQNEAQLEKSRLLSDRFSAERPKGSFSTLEIQRTEQGDSAMYLCASIGSSGKPPFYERYFGPGTRLTVT.

This clonotype came up many times. The V and J genes are TRBV5-1 and TRBJ2-6, with D unclear. The CDR3 consists of 16 residues. The germline V and J ends were trimmed by 0 bases and 0 bases, with 7 bases remaining between them. Germline V CDR1 and CDR2: SGHRS, YFSETQ. CDR3 DNA: TGCGCCAGCAGCTTGGCCCCGGTCTCTGGGGCCAACGTCCTGACTTTC. Amino acids: CASSLAPVSGANVLTF.

This chain connects TRBV7-2 to TRBJ2-7; no definite D call. V was clipped by 3 bases and J by 0 bases, with 6 bases between them. The CDR3 runs 13 residues. Germline V CDR1 and CDR2: SGHTA, FQGNSA. CDR3 in amino acids: CASSFSRSYEQYF. CDR3 coding DNA: TGTGCCAGCAGCTTCTCTCGCTCCTACGAGCAGTACTTC.

The chain combines TRBV5-5 with TRBJ2-3; TRBD2 aligns across 8 bases. This CDR3 has 16 amino acids. V gave up 0 bases and J gave up 6 bases; unmatched junction bases: 9. Germline V gene data show CDR1 as SGHKS and CDR2 as YYEKEE (reference sequence). In DNA form, the CDR3 reads TGTGCCAGCAGCTTGGATGGAGCGGGAGCCGGGGATACGCAGTATTTT. Residues: CASSLDGAGAGDTQYF. Full variable domain (rest looked up from reference TRBV5-5 and TRBJ2-3): DAGVTQSPTHLIKTRGQQVTLRCSPISGHKSVSWYQQVLGQGPQFIFQYYEKEERGRGNFPDRFSARQFPNYSSELNVNALLLGDSALYLCASSLDGAGAGDTQYFGPGTRLTVL.

This clonotype was counted a few times. The gene calls are TRBV7-8 and TRBJ2-3; D is uncertain. CDR1 and CDR2 from the germline V gene are SGHVS and FQNEAQ. Trimming pared 2 bases from V and 7 bases from J, leaving 7 bases between. The CDR3 extends over 12 amino acids. CDR3 DNA sequence: TGTGCCAGCAGCTTAAGGCAAAATACGCAGTATTTT. Protein product: CASSLRQNTQYF.

The chain has TRBV19 and TRBJ2-1; the match to TRBD2 covers 7 bases. The CDR3 length is 13 residues. After removal of 5 bases from V and 5 bases from J, the junction contained 3 bases not matched to a gene. The germline V gene encodes CDR1 LNHDA and CDR2 SQIVND (reference sequence). CDR3 sequence: CASSPGGHNEQFF. In DNA, the CDR3 is TGTGCCAGTAGTCCGGGAGGCCACAATGAGCAGTTCTTC.

This sequence joins TRBV7-2 and TRBJ1-6, with a possible D match to TRBD1 (5 bases). The CDR3 spans 15 residues. Germline CDR1 SGHTA, CDR2 FQGNSA. With 3 bases removed from V and 10 bases from J, the gap between germline ends came to 16 bases. The CDR3 DNA follows: TGTGCCAGCAGCTTCTCGAATTTTTGGGACTCACCCCTCCACTTT. Encoded protein: CASSFSNFWDSPLHF. Using reference TRBV7-2 and TRBJ1-6 for the parts outside the CDR3, the full variable domain is GAGVSQSPSNKVTEKGKDVELRCDPISGHTALYWYRQSLGQGLEFLIYFQGNSAPDKSGLPSDRFSAERTGGSVSTLTIQRTQQEDSAVYLCASSFSNFWDSPLHFGNGTRLTVT.

The chain has TRBV27 and TRBJ2-1; no clear D. Germline CDR1 MNHEY, CDR2 SMNVEV (reference sequence). This CDR3 is 14 amino acids long. The V and J ends lost 3 bases and 6 bases respectively, with 12 bases between them. The CDR3, as DNA: TGTGCCAGCAGTTTTGTTGTCACCTCCAATGAGCAGTTCTTC. This codes for CASSFVVTSNEQFF.

The gene calls are TRBV18 and TRBJ2-6, with D hard to call. The V and J ends lost 0 bases and 0 bases respectively, with 6 bases between them. The CDR3 has 16 residues. The germline gives CDR1 KGHSH, CDR2 LQKENI. The CDR3 DNA reads TGTGCCAGCTCACCACCGTACGGCTCTGGGGCCAACGTCCTGACTTTC. Its translation: CASSPPYGSGANVLTF.

This clonotype was detected a few times. The chain carries TRBV7-9 and TRBJ2-1, with D possibly matching TRBD2 (6 bases). This CDR3 is built from 18 residues. V lost 2 bases to trimming and J lost 2 bases, with 19 bases between them. Germline V gene data show CDR1 as SEHNR and CDR2 as FQNEAQ (reference sequence). The CDR3 spells CASSLLADSGFPYNEQFF. CDR3 in DNA: TGTGCCAGCAGCTTATTGGCAGATAGCGGATTTCCCTACAATGAGCAGTTCTTC.

This chain joins TRBV7-9 and TRBJ1-1; TRBD1 aligns across 7 bases. Germline V gives CDR1 SEHNR, CDR2 FQNEAQ (reference sequence). The CDR3 spans 15 residues. The V gene end was trimmed by 5 bases and the J gene end by 1 base; junction bases not matched to a gene: 7. CDR3 protein: CASSPRGDRNTEAFF. In nucleotides, the CDR3 is TGTGCCAGCAGCCCCCGGGGGGACAGGAACACTGAAGCTTTCTTT.

This clonotype was recorded a few times. V gene TRBV10-3 combines with J gene TRBJ2-7; TRBD2 matches 7 bases. Per the germline V gene, CDR1 is ENHRY and CDR2 is SYGVKD. Losses at the gene ends were 10 bases for V and 5 bases for J; bases not matched to a gene: 11. The CDR3 extends over 13 amino acids. The CDR3: CATQRTREHEQYF. In DNA form, the CDR3 reads TGTGCCACCCAAAGGACTAGAGAGCACGAGCAGTACTTC.

The V gene is TRBV4-1, the J gene TRBJ1-2; D not certain. The CDR3 length is 14 residues. Germline V lookup: CDR1 MGHRA, CDR2 YSYEKL. V was pared by 2 bases and J by 7 bases, with 14 bases between. CDR3 coding DNA: TGCGCCAGCAGCCAATTGCCAGTAGGAGTTGGCTACACCTTC. Translated, it gives CASSQLPVGVGYTF.

In this sample, this clonotype turned up many times. V is TRBV4-1 and J is TRBJ1-1, with 9 bases identical to TRBD1. Unmatched junction bases numbered 6, after V lost 2 bases and J lost 5 bases. Germline V gene data show CDR1 as MGHRA and CDR2 as YSYEKL. The CDR3 runs 15 residues. The CDR3 loop is CASSQSGQGNTEAFF. The CDR3 nucleotides are TGCGCCAGCAGCCAATCCGGACAGGGGAATACTGAAGCTTTCTTT.

The rearrangement uses TRBV2 and TRBJ2-3, with a possible D match to TRBD2 (5 bases). V was cut by 9 bases and J by 3 bases, with 13 bases left in between. The germline V gene encodes CDR1 SNHLY and CDR2 FYNNEI. This CDR3 has 13 amino acids. The chain's CDR3 is CARVLLGTDTQYF. CDR3 sequence (DNA): TGTGCCAGAGTCTTACTAGGGACAGATACGCAGTATTTT. Looking up the rest from reference TRBV2 and TRBJ2-3 gives the full variable domain: EPEVTQTPSHQVTQMGQEVILRCVPISNHLYFYWYRQILGQKVEFLVSFYNNEISEKSEIFDDQFSVERPDGSNFTLKIRSTKLEDSAMYFCARVLLGTDTQYFGPGTRLTVL.

J is TRBJ1-5 and V is TRBV28; 9 bases map to TRBD1. The CDR3 runs to 16 residues. The V gene's germline CDR1 is MDHEN and CDR2 SYDVKM. J was trimmed by 6 bases and V by 5 bases; bases with no gene match: 11. The CDR3 here is CASSALQGARGQPQHF. The CDR3, as DNA: TGTGCCAGCAGTGCCCTACAGGGGGCGCGGGGTCAGCCCCAGCATTTT. The whole variable domain, filled in from reference TRBV28 and TRBJ1-5, reads DVKVTQSSRYLVKRTGEKVFLECVQDMDHENMFWYRQDPGLGLRLIYFSYDVKMKEKGDIPEGYSVSREKKERFSLILESASTNQTSMYLCASSALQGARGQPQHFGDGTRLSIL.

This clonotype showed up just a few times. The V gene is TRBV5-1, the J gene TRBJ2-3; D perhaps matches TRBD2 (6 bases). The CDR3 runs to 15 residues. In germline, CDR1 is SGHRS, CDR2 YFSETQ. V was trimmed by 1 base and J by 6 bases, leaving 15 bases between them. CDR3 sequence (DNA): TGCGCCAGCAGCTTGAATAGCGGAACTGGGGATACGCAGTATTTT. Protein sequence: CASSLNSGTGDTQYF.

The chain recombines TRBV7-9 with TRBJ2-7, with 8 nucleotides matching TRBD2. The CDR3 loop spans 15 amino acids. Trimming removed 8 bases from V and 6 bases from J; junction bases left unmatched: 15. Germline-derived CDR1 and CDR2 are SEHNR and FQNEAQ (reference sequence). The CDR3 region has the DNA TGTGCCAGCCAGTTCCGGGAGGGCCAGGGCGTCGAGCAGTACTTC. As protein: CASQFREGQGVEQYF.

This clonotype was recorded at least ten times. The chain carries TRBV3-1 and TRBJ2-1, with 10 bases fitting TRBD2. V was clipped by 7 bases and J by 10 bases; unmatched bases: 16. The CDR3 has 16 amino acids. In germline, CDR1 is LGHDT, CDR2 YNNKEL (reference sequence). The CDR3 sequence is CASKRGLAGVAEEQFF. In DNA, the CDR3 is TGTGCCAGCAAAAGGGGCCTAGCGGGAGTCGCAGAAGAGCAGTTCTTC.

This clonotype was found a few times. The V call is TRBV20-1, the J call TRBJ2-7; a possible D gene is TRBD1 (5 bases). The CDR3 spans 14 residues. Trimming stripped 3 bases from V and 2 bases from J, with 14 bases between. CDR1 DFQATT and CDR2 SNEGSKA come from the germline V gene (reference sequence). The CDR3 spells CSASLPGAPYEQYF. The CDR3 DNA follows: TGCAGTGCTAGCCTCCCTGGGGCCCCCTACGAGCAGTACTTC.

CDR3 residues: CASSQESAGRGTQYF. The CDR3 nucleotides are TGTGCCAGCAGCCAAGAGTCGGCAGGGCGAGGGACCCAGTACTTC. The V call is TRBV3-1, the J call TRBJ2-5; possible D gene TRBD1, 5 bases. The CDR3 length is 15 residues. Germline V gene sequence: CDR1 LGHDT, CDR2 YNNKEL (reference sequence). V lost 0 bases and J 7 bases, leaving 15 bases between the germline ends.

This clonotype was counted at least ten times. The chain recombines TRBV10-3 with TRBJ2-3; tentatively, D is TRBD2 (6 bases). The CDR3 extends over 14 amino acids. Between the trimmed V and J ends, which lost 6 bases and 2 bases, there was a span of 12 bases. The V gene's germline CDR1 is ENHRY and CDR2 SYGVKD. The CDR3, as DNA: TGTGCCATCAGCTTAGCGGAACTCACAGATACGCAGTATTTT. Translating it yields CAISLAELTDTQYF.

The rearrangement links TRBV6-5 to TRBJ2-1; D gene uncertain. The V end was cut by 5 bases, the J end by 6 bases, with 14 bases between. CDR1 and CDR2 from the germline V gene are MNHEY and SVGAGI. CDR3 size: 14 residues. This chain's CDR3 is CASSLSRPGNEQFF. DNA of the CDR3: TGTGCCAGCAGTCTAAGTCGCCCCGGCAATGAGCAGTTCTTC.

This chain uses TRBV12-3 or TRBV12-4 with TRBJ2-1, with D maybe TRBD2 (6 bases). The CDR3 spans 12 residues. Trimming left V 8 bases short and J 2 bases short, with 7 bases between. The CDR3 DNA reads TGTGCCAGCCGCGGGGCCTACAATGAGCAGTTCTTC. Encoded protein: CASRGAYNEQFF.

This clonotype was seen a handful of times. The chain combines TRBV28 with TRBJ2-7, with 9 nucleotides matching TRBD1. The CDR3 has 14 residues. J lost 5 bases, V lost 6 bases, and 8 bases had no gene match. Per germline, CDR1 MDHEN and CDR2 SYDVKM. The CDR3 spells CASRPGTGSDEQYF. The CDR3 nucleotides read TGTGCCAGCAGACCCGGGACAGGGTCGGACGAGCAGTACTTC. Together with reference TRBV28 and TRBJ2-7, the CDR3 gives the full variable domain: DVKVTQSSRYLVKRTGEKVFLECVQDMDHENMFWYRQDPGLGLRLIYFSYDVKMKEKGDIPEGYSVSREKKERFSLILESASTNQTSMYLCASRPGTGSDEQYFGPGTRLTVT.

The sample holds many counts of this clonotype. The chain joins TRBV5-1 to TRBJ1-4; D perhaps matches TRBD1 (6 bases). The CDR3 spans 15 residues. Germline V gene sequence: CDR1 SGHRS, CDR2 YFSETQ. Trimming stripped 2 bases from V and 0 bases from J, with 8 bases between. The CDR3: CASSFGQTTNEKLFF. The CDR3 bases are TGCGCCAGCAGCTTCGGACAGACAACTAATGAAAAACTGTTTTTT.

The CDR3 DNA reads TGTGCCAGCAGCTTAGATAAGGGGGTTCAGTACTTC. It is translated as CASSLDKGVQYF. The V and J genes are TRBV11-2 and TRBJ2-4, with D perhaps matching TRBD1 (6 bases). In germline, CDR1 is SGHAT, CDR2 FQNNGV. The CDR3 extends over 12 amino acids. The V end was cut by 0 bases, the J end by 11 bases, with 8 bases between.